This is a list of T cell receptor beta chains from one sample in a study of blood T cell repertoires in COVID-19. The assay was immunoSEQ multiplex PCR, and TCRdb's table has in-frame clones only and misses some. The table has tens of thousands of clones, roughly nine tenths seen once. The sequenced sample was peripheral blood. These TCRs come from a man aged 50-60 years with acute or convalescent COVID-19. The CDR3 runs from the conserved cysteine through the conserved F or W. Fields, in order: V gene, J gene, clone size, CDR3 protein. Size is stated for part of the rows, as once, few or many counts, or as a class when the clone is expanded.

TRBV19	TRBJ2-7	-	CASRTGTGLSYEQYF
TRBV5-1	TRBJ2-3	-	CASSFPITSGRSTDTQYF
TRBV5-6	TRBJ2-5	-	CASSLFFMQGQETQYF
TRBV10-3	TRBJ2-1	-	CAISEAGTPSYNEQFF
TRBV5-4	TRBJ2-2	-	CASSPGSGYTGELFF
TRBV5-1	TRBJ1-6	-	CASSAGGANSPLHF
TRBV30	TRBJ2-6	few	CAWSRGPHGRGGGANVLTF
TRBV19	TRBJ1-6	once	CASSMDREGSPLHF
TRBV10-3	TRBJ1-1	-	CAISPSSGDTEAFF
TRBV12-5	TRBJ2-7	-	CASDKGTDYEQYF
TRBV19	TRBJ2-6	-	CASSVTSIEPGANVLTF
TRBV30	TRBJ1-1	-	CAWSQGNTEAFF
TRBV4-1	TRBJ2-7	-	CASSQRTSAPYEQYF
TRBV6-5	TRBJ2-1	-	CASGLELPNEQFF
TRBV6-5	TRBJ2-7	-	CASSYSPGGSYEQYF
TRBV5-1	TRBJ2-7	-	CASSGTDYEQYF
TRBV7-9	TRBJ1-1	-	CASSLISGSGFF
TRBV2	TRBJ2-5	-	CASTPGLAQETQYF
TRBV21-1	TRBJ1-1	-	CASSKDYTRTGLNTEAFF
TRBV20-1	TRBJ1-2	-	CSASGTTPARIGYTF
TRBV21-1	TRBJ1-2	-	CASRYMRDRDYGYTF
TRBV6-5	TRBJ1-4	-	CASSPGDRGNEKLFF
TRBV30	TRBJ2-1	-	CAWRKAGEQFF
TRBV5-1	TRBJ2-5	-	CASTGVSGSVTQYF
TRBV11-3	TRBJ2-3	-	CASSPPTTDTQYF
TRBV9	TRBJ1-6	-	CASSPRSGYDYNSPLHF
TRBV18	TRBJ2-1	once	CASSLVTSDHNEQFF
TRBV27	TRBJ2-7	-	CASSSRLAGPYEQYF
TRBV10-2	TRBJ1-6	-	CASSEQGNNSPLHF
TRBV15	TRBJ2-1	once	CATSREQGPGNEQFF
TRBV29-1	TRBJ2-7	-	CSVEDQGVWGYEQYF
TRBV7-2	TRBJ1-3	-	CASSLGQGSGNTIYF
TRBV19	TRBJ1-5	-	CASSISSTGYSNQPQHF
TRBV7-8	TRBJ1-3	-	CASSLVPGPGNTIYF
TRBV5-1	TRBJ2-2	once	CASTRTRMGTGELFF
TRBV30	TRBJ2-7	-	CAWSVGGQRGEQYF
TRBV11-2	TRBJ2-1	-	CASSRTSGNYNEQFF
TRBV19	TRBJ2-3	-	CASTRNRGNTQYF
TRBV19	TRBJ2-1	-	CASSTKAGAYNEQFF
TRBV6-1	TRBJ1-2	-	CASSESLSYGYTF
TRBV7-6	TRBJ2-2	-	CASSSLAGVNTGELFF
TRBV5-1	TRBJ2-2	-	CASSLLAGTGELFF
TRBV5-1	TRBJ2-3	once	CASSVSGTVTDTQYF
TRBV5-1	TRBJ2-7	-	CASSLVDRGEQYF
TRBV12-3/TRBV12-4	TRBJ1-5	-	CASSLTEVQPQHF
TRBV10-2	TRBJ2-7	few	CASSLPGHSNYEQYF
TRBV10-1	TRBJ1-3	-	CASPGTAPGGF
TRBV27	TRBJ2-1	-	CASSLPPSGRAGNEQFF
TRBV2	TRBJ1-5	once	CASRGSRDQPQHF
TRBV5-1	TRBJ2-7	-	CASSPGTSAYEQYF
TRBV28	TRBJ2-7	-	CASSSGTGGYEQYF
TRBV2	TRBJ2-7	few	CASVLAGGNEQYF
TRBV7-9	TRBJ2-5	-	CASSFQAGGNRETQYF
TRBV19	TRBJ2-4	-	CASSIEHGNIQYF